The TCR beta chain described here comes from a study of T-cell reconstitution after alpha-beta-depleted transplantation in children. Findings and limits, study-wide: Newly produced T cells mostly provided counts and TCRbeta diversity after one year, as hyperexpanded clones declined. The origin of alpha-beta T cells about two months after transplant was reportedly several hundred expanded graft clones.

This clonotype showed up just a few times. Its antigen is as yet unknown. During its preparation, the TCRbeta library received unique molecular identifiers. TCRdb reanalysed the PCR reads using MiXCR and keeps one entry per CDR3 protein. This table has around 490,000 distinct CDR3 sequences, about an eighth appearing once. CDR3 length: 17 residues. Per germline, CDR1 MNHEY and CDR2 SMNVEV (reference sequence). After removal of 6 bases from V and 3 bases from J, the junction contained 8 bases not matched to a gene. The input for sequencing was PBMCs, mostly from graft donor cells, taken 180 days after TCRalphabeta/CD19-depleted stem cell transplant. The V call is TRBV27, the J call TRBJ2-2; the match to TRBD2 covers 12 bases. The sequence derives from a female patient aged 2-15 years who had a stem cell transplant for aplastic anemia, so the T cells may come from the graft donor. CDR3 in amino acids: CASRTGLAGSDTGELFF. For the CDR3, the DNA is TGTGCCAGCAGGACCGGACTAGCGGGGAGCGACACCGGGGAGCTGTTTTTT.